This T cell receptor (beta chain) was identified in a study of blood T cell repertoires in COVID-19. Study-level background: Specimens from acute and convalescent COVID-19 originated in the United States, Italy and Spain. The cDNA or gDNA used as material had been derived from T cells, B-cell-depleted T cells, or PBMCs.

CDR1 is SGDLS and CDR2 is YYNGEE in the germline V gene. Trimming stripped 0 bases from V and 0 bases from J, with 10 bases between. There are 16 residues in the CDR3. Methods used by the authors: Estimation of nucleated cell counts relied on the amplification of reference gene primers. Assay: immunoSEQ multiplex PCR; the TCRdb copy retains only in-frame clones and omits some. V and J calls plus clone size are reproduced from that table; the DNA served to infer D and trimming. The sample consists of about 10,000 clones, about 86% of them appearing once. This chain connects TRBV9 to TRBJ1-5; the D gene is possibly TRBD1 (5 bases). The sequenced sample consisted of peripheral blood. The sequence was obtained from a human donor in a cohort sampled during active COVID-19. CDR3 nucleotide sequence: TGTGCCAGCAGCGTAGGGGGGGACCATAGCAATCAGCCCCAGCATTTT. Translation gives CASSVGGDHSNQPQHF.